The clone carrying this T cell receptor (beta chain) was counted ten times or more. Its specificity is not known. RNA transcripts yielded amplified TCR beta CDR3 regions. A first-round RT-PCR of the TCR CDR3 used the HTBI primer set. TCRdb called the multiplex PCR reads again in MiXCR, with one record for every CDR3 protein. The sample yields 350,000 or so distinct CDR3 sequences, over 15% seen once. Germline CDR1 reads KGHDR; CDR2 reads SFDVKD. There are 13 residues in the CDR3. The V and J ends lost 3 bases and 8 bases respectively, with 12 bases between them. This sample is part of a study of T cells in Graves' hyperthyroidism and ophthalmopathy. Turning to the study itself: Blood was drawn when the patient was first diagnosed and still untreated. Study-level findings and limits: Most thyroid clonotypes expanded above 0.001 were also detected in blood.

Patients were excluded for uncontrolled infection, other autoimmune disease, pregnancy or lactation. Diagnosing involved the use of clinical symptoms, serum thyroxine and TRAb, thyroid ultrasound and orbital computed tomography. This receptor was identified in a middle-aged woman with Graves' ophthalmopathy. The chain couples TRBV24-1 to TRBJ1-2; unclear D gene. Sequenced sample: blood. The CDR3 here is CATSDVSAIGYTF. For the CDR3, the DNA is TGTGCCACCAGTGATGTCAGCGCTATCGGCTACACCTTC.